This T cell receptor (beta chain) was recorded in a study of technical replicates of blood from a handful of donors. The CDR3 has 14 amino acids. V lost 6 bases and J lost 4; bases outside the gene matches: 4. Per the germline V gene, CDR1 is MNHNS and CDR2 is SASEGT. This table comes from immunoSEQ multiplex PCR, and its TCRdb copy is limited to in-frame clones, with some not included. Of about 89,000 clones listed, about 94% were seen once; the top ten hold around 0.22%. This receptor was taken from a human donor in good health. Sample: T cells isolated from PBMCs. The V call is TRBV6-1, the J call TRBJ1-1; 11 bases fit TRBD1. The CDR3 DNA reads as TGTGCCAGCAGCTCGGACAGGGGGCTCACTGAAGCTTTCTTT. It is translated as CASSSDRGLTEAFF.